This T cell receptor (beta chain) is from a study of OX40 agonist ivuxolimab in advanced cancers. Study as a whole: Treatment of patients was with ivuxolimab, an agonistic anti-OX40 (CD134) antibody.

The protocol was immunoSEQ multiplex PCR, while the TCRdb copy is restricted to in-frame clones and leaves out a portion. Among about 76,000 clones listed, roughly 91% were seen once. The CDR3 is 12 amino acids. The trim removed 10 bases at V and 5 bases at J, leaving 2 bases unmatched. CDR1 is MDHEN and CDR2 is SYDVKM in the germline V gene. This receptor was taken from an adult with an advanced solid tumor such as melanoma, head and neck, liver or kidney cancer. Specimen: CD4+ or CD8+ T cells sorted from blood, collected in a trial of the OX40 agonist ivuxolimab. V is TRBV28 and J is TRBJ2-4; TRBD2 aligns across 10 bases. CDR3 sequence (DNA): TGTGCCACCGGACTAGCGGAAAACATTCAGTACTTC. It yields the protein CATGLAENIQYF.